These 27 T cell receptor beta chains originate from one sample sequenced in a study of blood T cell repertoires in COVID-19. Assay: immunoSEQ multiplex PCR; the TCRdb copy retains only in-frame clones and omits some. The repertoire holds 180,000 or so clones, with approximately 80% as singletons. The specimen sequenced was peripheral blood. The receptors come from a woman in her 40s with COVID-19, enrolled during active disease.

The genes are TRBV2 and TRBJ1-2; no clear D gene. V lost 1 base to trimming and J lost 4 bases, with 10 bases between them. This CDR3 is 14 amino acids long. Germline assignment: CDR1 SNHLY and CDR2 FYNNEI. CDR3 DNA: TGTGCCAGCAGTGAAGACGGGAATGGCTATGGCTACACCTTC. Its translation: CASSEDGNGYGYTF.

The chain recombines TRBV5-6 with TRBJ2-1, with TRBD1 matching 8 bases. J was trimmed by 5 bases and V by 3 bases; bases with no gene match: 7. CDR3 size: 15 residues. The germline V gene encodes CDR1 SGHDT and CDR2 YYEEEE. The CDR3 sequence: CASSSQGGPNNEQFF. The CDR3 DNA sequence: TGTGCCAGCAGCTCACAGGGGGGACCAAACAATGAGCAGTTCTTC.

This clone was observed a single time. The V and J genes are TRBV30 and TRBJ1-1, with D possibly matching TRBD1 (6 bases). V was clipped by 4 bases and J by 1 base, with 22 bases between them. Germline CDR1 reads GTSNPN; CDR2 reads SVGIG (reference sequence). The CDR3 contains 17 residues. The CDR3 loop reads CAWNRGSQNLPNTEAFF. The CDR3 coding sequence is TGTGCCTGGAATAGGGGGTCCCAGAACCTACCGAACACTGAAGCTTTCTTT. Filled out from reference TRBV30 and TRBJ1-1, the complete variable domain reads SQTIHQWPATLVQPVGSPLSLECTVEGTSNPNLYWYRQAAGRGLQLLFYSVGIGQISSEVPQNLSASRPQDRQFILSSKKLLLSDSGFYLCAWNRGSQNLPNTEAFFGQGTRLTVV.

This clone was detected once. The CDR3 DNA is TGTGCCAGCAGCCATATCTTTAGCGGGGAAAACGTC. Protein product: CASSHIFSGENV. The rearrangement uses TRBV3-1 (or the pseudogene TRBV3-2) and TRBJ2-7; TRBD2 matches 8 bases. Germline-derived CDR1 and CDR2 are LGHDT and YNNKEL (reference sequence). The CDR3 contains 12 residues.

The gene calls are TRBV5-4 and TRBJ1-2; D gene ambiguous. Trimming shortened V by 4 bases and J by 4 bases, and 14 bases separated the two germline ends. Germline V CDR1 and CDR2: SGHNT, YYREEE (reference sequence). CDR3 size: 14 residues. The CDR3 sequence: CASSPGSESYGYTF. DNA of the CDR3: TGTGCCAGCAGCCCTGGTTCGGAGAGCTATGGCTACACCTTC.

This chain joins TRBV3-1 (or the pseudogene TRBV3-2) and TRBJ1-1; D is unresolved. Between the trimmed V and J ends, which lost 4 bases and 6 bases, there was a span of 15 bases. In germline, CDR1 is LGHDT, CDR2 YNNKEL (reference sequence). This CDR3 comprises 14 residues. The DNA of the CDR3 is TGTGCCAGCAGCCTCCGGGTGGCAGCGCCTGAAGCTTTCTTT. Translating it yields CASSLRVAAPEAFF.

The V and J genes are TRBV7-6 and TRBJ1-6; tentatively, D is TRBD1 (5 bases). V lost 2 bases and J lost 8, with 19 bases in between. Germline V lookup: CDR1 SGHVS, CDR2 FNYEAQ. This CDR3 contains 17 residues. For the CDR3, the DNA is TGTGCCAGCAGCTTACTGGGGGGGAGGGCTGGTGATTCACCCCTCCACTTT. Protein: CASSLLGGRAGDSPLHF.

This rearrangement joins TRBV27 to TRBJ2-1; 12 nucleotides align to TRBD2. J gave up 7 bases and V 4 bases, and 8 bases lay outside the gene matches. Germline CDR1 reads MNHEY; CDR2 reads SMNVEV (reference sequence). The length of the CDR3 is 16 residues. The CDR3 sequence: CASSSSSGGAGNEQFF. In DNA, the CDR3 is TGTGCCAGCAGTTCTTCTAGCGGGGGGGCAGGGAATGAGCAGTTCTTC.

The J gene is TRBJ2-1, the V gene TRBV5-1; no firm D call. Germline V lookup: CDR1 SGHRS, CDR2 YFSETQ. V lost 0 bases to trimming and J lost 1 base, with 11 bases between them. This CDR3 has 16 amino acids. For the CDR3, the DNA is TGCGCCAGCAGCTTGGGGCTGCCAGGTTCCTACAATGAGCAGTTCTTC. This gives the protein CASSLGLPGSYNEQFF.

In DNA, the CDR3 is TGTGCCATCAGCCCCCGGTCTACTAATGAAAAACTGTTTTTT. This sequence encodes CAISPRSTNEKLFF. The chain has TRBV6-5 and TRBJ1-4; no clear D. The CDR3 is 14 residues long. In germline, CDR1 is MNHEY, CDR2 SVGAGI. The ends were cut back, 10 bases at V and 2 bases at J, with 14 bases in the middle.

The gene calls are TRBV29-1 and TRBJ1-2, with D perhaps TRBD1 (5 bases). Germline V lookup: CDR1 SQVTM, CDR2 ANQGSEA. V was cut by 7 bases and J by 7 bases, with 16 bases left in between. The CDR3 is 12 residues long. The CDR3 DNA sequence: TGCAGCGCCATCACGGGGGATACTGGCTACACCTTC. Protein: CSAITGDTGYTF.

The rearrangement joins TRBV7-2 to TRBJ1-1; maybe TRBD1 (5 bases). This CDR3 is 16 amino acids long. V was cut by 5 bases and J by 5 bases, with 21 bases left in between. Germline V gene sequence: CDR1 SGHTA, CDR2 FQGNSA. The CDR3 sequence is CASSPQLRGAYTEAFF. The CDR3 DNA follows: TGTGCCAGCAGCCCTCAGCTAAGGGGCGCGTATACTGAAGCTTTCTTT.

This chain links TRBV14 with TRBJ2-4; TRBD1 might be the D (6 bases). The V end was cut by 2 bases, the J end by 16 bases, with 18 bases between. CDR3 length: 13 amino acids. CDR1 and CDR2 from the germline V gene are SGHDN and FVKESK. In DNA, the CDR3 is TGTGCCAGCAGCCAAACGCCCGAGACAGGACGCTACTTC. This encodes CASSQTPETGRYF.

The chain joins TRBV7-9 to TRBJ2-1; 13 bases fit TRBD2. The CDR3 has 15 residues. The V and J ends lost 5 bases and 4 bases, in that order; junction bases with no gene match: 2. Germline lookup yields CDR1 SEHNR and CDR2 FQNEAQ (reference sequence). The DNA for the CDR3 is TGTGCCAGCAGCCCGACTAGCGGGAGGTACAATGAGCAGTTCTTC. Protein sequence: CASSPTSGRYNEQFF.

This clone was counted between two and nine times. The chain has TRBV5-5 and TRBJ2-7; D is perhaps TRBD1 (5 bases). This CDR3 has 13 residues. Per the germline V gene, CDR1 is SGHKS and CDR2 is YYEKEE (reference sequence). The V gene lost 4 bases and the J gene lost 2 bases, with 10 bases spanning the gap. Here the CDR3 reads CASSVDSAYEQYF. CDR3 DNA sequence: TGTGCCAGCAGCGTCGACAGCGCCTACGAGCAGTACTTC. Based on the CDR3 plus reference TRBV5-5 and TRBJ2-7, the full variable domain is DAGVTQSPTHLIKTRGQQVTLRCSPISGHKSVSWYQQVLGQGPQFIFQYYEKEERGRGNFPDRFSARQFPNYSSELNVNALLLGDSALYLCASSVDSAYEQYFGPGTRLTVT.

This chain joins TRBV6-5 and TRBJ2-1, with 10 nucleotides matching TRBD2. The CDR3 length is 14 residues. V lost 6 bases to trimming and J lost 6 bases; unmatched junction nucleotides: 5. Germline CDR1 reads MNHEY; CDR2 reads SVGAGI. CDR3 sequence (DNA): TGTGCCAGCAGCCTAGCGGGAGTTTTCAATGAGCAGTTCTTC. Amino acid sequence: CASSLAGVFNEQFF.

The CDR3 bases are TGTGCCAGCAGCTTGGTTACAGGGTACGCCTATGGCTACACCTTC. Protein sequence: CASSLVTGYAYGYTF. This chain uses TRBV5-8 with TRBJ1-2, with D maybe TRBD1 (6 bases). The germline V and J ends were trimmed by 0 bases and 4 bases, with 13 bases remaining between them. The V gene's germline CDR1 is SGHTS and CDR2 YDEGEE. CDR3 length: 15 residues.

This clone has a handful of counts. This rearrangement joins TRBV7-9 to TRBJ2-2, with a weak D call TRBD1 (5 bases). Germline CDR1 is SEHNR and CDR2 is FQNEAQ (reference sequence). V shed 6 bases and J shed 1 base, with 9 bases lying between them. The CDR3 is 14 amino acids. The CDR3 sequence is CASRGALNTGELFF. CDR3 DNA: TGTGCCAGCAGAGGGGCGCTGAACACCGGGGAGCTGTTTTTT.

V and J are TRBV6-2 or TRBV6-3 and TRBJ2-3; TRBD2 agrees at 7 bases. The CDR3 extends over 17 amino acids. The V segment lost 0 bases and the J segment 8 bases; nucleotides outside the gene matches: 14. Germline CDR1 is MNHEY and CDR2 is SVGEGT. In nucleotides, the CDR3 is TGTGCCAGCAGTTACTCGTTTACGGGAGGTGGCTTCGGTACGCAGTATTTT. This gives the protein CASSYSFTGGGFGTQYF.

V and J are TRBV15 and TRBJ2-3, with a possible D match to TRBD2 (6 bases). The CDR3 is 16 residues long. The germline CDR1 and CDR2 sequences are LNHNV and YYDKDF (reference sequence). Trimming left V 0 bases short and J 0 bases short, with 10 bases between. The CDR3 DNA sequence: TGTGCCACCAGCAGAGATCTAGGGACTAGCACAGATACGCAGTATTTT. Amino acid sequence: CATSRDLGTSTDTQYF.

V is TRBV28 and J is TRBJ1-5; TRBD1 agrees at 10 bases. Germline CDR1 and CDR2: MDHEN and SYDVKM. J lost 4 bases, V lost 2 bases, and 2 bases had no gene match. The CDR3 sequence is 15 residues long. CDR3 amino acids: CASSLRDRGNQPQHF. The CDR3, as DNA: TGTGCCAGCAGTTTACGGGACAGGGGAAATCAGCCCCAGCATTTT.

V usage is TRBV10-2 and J usage is TRBJ2-3, with 8 bases lining up with TRBD1. J was trimmed by 1 base and V by 3 bases; bases with no gene match: 6. This CDR3 has 16 residues. Germline assignment: CDR1 WSHSY and CDR2 SAAADI. As DNA, the CDR3 is TGCGCCAGCAGTGACCCAGGGACAGGCCGCACAGATACGCAGTATTTT. Amino acid sequence: CASSDPGTGRTDTQYF.

This chain uses TRBV18 with TRBJ2-5; 7 bases map to TRBD2. Trimming at V came to 1 base and at J to 1 base, leaving 0 bases not matched to a gene. In germline, CDR1 is KGHSH, CDR2 LQKENI. The CDR3 is 14 residues long. The CDR3 DNA follows: TGTGCCAGCTCACCACAGCGGGGCCAAGAGACCCAGTACTTC. This gives the protein CASSPQRGQETQYF.

This chain uses TRBV4-1 with TRBJ2-1; TRBD2 aligns across 9 bases. The CDR3 sequence is 15 residues long. Germline V gives CDR1 MGHRA, CDR2 YSYEKL. Trimming at V came to 1 base and at J to 4 bases, leaving 2 bases not matched to a gene. CDR3 DNA sequence: TGCGCCAGCAGCCAAGGACTAGCGGTTTACAATGAGCAGTTCTTC. It is translated as CASSQGLAVYNEQFF.

This clone has just a few counts. The gene calls are TRBV28 and TRBJ1-2, with 9 bases fitting TRBD1. Germline V CDR1 and CDR2: MDHEN, SYDVKM. The CDR3 has 14 amino acids. V gave up 3 bases and J gave up 6 bases; unmatched junction bases: 5. The CDR3 nucleotides are TGTGCCAGCAGTTTGTGGGGACAGGGAAATGGCTACACCTTC. As protein: CASSLWGQGNGYTF.

J is TRBJ2-5 and V is TRBV27, with 7 bases identical to TRBD1. V dropped 6 bases and J dropped 5; count of bases not matched to a gene: 9. Germline V lookup: CDR1 MNHEY, CDR2 SMNVEV (reference sequence). This CDR3 is built from 14 residues. This CDR3 is CASRQTGPSETQYF. CDR3 in DNA: TGTGCCAGCAGGCAGACAGGGCCGTCGGAGACCCAGTACTTC.

The chain employs TRBV5-1 and TRBJ2-3; D not certain. The V gene's germline CDR1 is SGHRS and CDR2 YFSETQ. The CDR3 runs 13 residues. The germline V and J ends were trimmed by 3 bases and 2 bases, with 7 bases remaining between them. The CDR3 DNA follows: TGCGCCAGCAGCTCTCGCGTCACAGATACGCAGTATTTT. This translates into CASSSRVTDTQYF.